The T cell receptor beta chain under discussion was sequenced for a study of blood T cell repertoires in COVID-19. TCRdb's copy holds only in-frame clones and misses some; the assay was immunoSEQ multiplex PCR. The sample includes about 100,000 clones, roughly nine tenths seen only once; the top ten take approximately 7.3%. Input material: peripheral blood. The sequence was collected from a man aged 25 to 45 in a cohort sampled during active COVID-19.

CDR3 region: CASSLSTGTYNEQFF. For the CDR3, the DNA is TGTGCCAGCAGCCTCTCGACAGGTACCTACAATGAGCAGTTCTTC. The V and J genes are TRBV6-5 and TRBJ2-1, with a possible D match to TRBD1 (6 bases). V lost 6 bases, J lost 2 bases, and 14 bases lay in between. CDR1 is MNHEY and CDR2 is SVGAGI in the germline V gene. This CDR3 comprises 15 residues.